Listed below are T cell receptor beta chains from one sample, sequenced in a study of regulatory T cells in long-lasting Graves disease. TCRdb independently ran MiXCR on the multiplex PCR reads; one entry per CDR3 protein. The repertoire holds 500,000 to 700,000 distinct CDR3 sequences, roughly 15% seen once, with 15% to 20% in the top ten. The sample also formed part of further work on T cells in Graves' hyperthyroidism and ophthalmopathy.

The sequencing here drew on peripheral blood mononuclear cells (PBMCs), taken at new diagnosis, from a patient treated with antithyroid drugs. The origin of the receptors is a young woman with Graves disease. CDR3s include the opening cysteine and the closing phenylalanine or tryptophan. Fields, in order: D gene, J gene, V gene, clone size, CDR3 DNA, CDR3 protein. D genes are given only for firm matches. Clone size is given for some rows only: seen once, a few or many times, or a class if the clone is expanded.

NA | TRBJ2-6 | TRBV5-5 | NA | TGTGCCAGCAGCTGGGGGTCGGGTACCGGGGCCAACGTCCTGACTTTC | CASSWGSGTGANVLTF
NA | TRBJ1-1 | TRBV7-9 | many | TGTGCCAGCAGCTTAGCGGGGACGCACACTGAAGCTTTCTTT | CASSLAGTHTEAFF
TRBD1 | TRBJ2-1 | TRBV2 | many | TGTGCCAGCGAGTTAGGGGGCGCTCCTTTTAATGAGCAGTTCTTC | CASELGGAPFNEQFF
NA | TRBJ2-1 | TRBV7-9 | few | TGTGCCAGCAGCGGTTCCGTGTTGGTTGGGAATGAGCAGTTCTTC | CASSGSVLVGNEQFF
NA | TRBJ1-3 | TRBV7-9 | NA | TGTGCCAGCAGCTTGAAGGATTTGCCTGGAAACACCATATATTTT | CASSLKDLPGNTIYF
NA | TRBJ2-1 | TRBV5-1 | few | TGCGCCAGCAGCTTGGGGTCAGACAATGAGCAGTTCTTC | CASSLGSDNEQFF
NA | TRBJ2-1 | TRBV7-6 | NA | TGTGCCAGCAGCTTAGCTCTAGTAATCGGGGGGCTCTACAATGAGCAGTTCTTC | CASSLALVIGGLYNEQFF
NA | TRBJ2-3 | TRBV30 | NA | TGTGCCTGGAGTTTGTCGGGAGTGAGAGATACGCAGTATTTT | CAWSLSGVRDTQYF
NA | TRBJ1-3 | TRBV18 | NA | TGTGCCAGCAGTCCAGCTTACTCTGGAAACACCATATATTTT | CASSPAYSGNTIYF
NA | TRBJ1-1 | TRBV12-3/TRBV12-4 | many | TGTGCCAGCAGCACGATGAATTTGAACACTGAAGCTTTCTTT | CASSTMNLNTEAFF
TRBD2 | TRBJ2-1 | TRBV5-1 | few | TGCGCCAGCAGCAACTTGGGCAGCGGGGGCTACAATGAGCAGTTCTTC | CASSNLGSGGYNEQFF